This is a list of T cell receptor beta chains from one sample in a study of blood T cell repertoires in COVID-19. The repertoire was sequenced with immunoSEQ multiplex PCR; TCRdb's copy has only in-frame clones and lacks some. Of under 400,000 clones in the sample, around 87% are singletons; the top ten hold 8% to 13%. Material: peripheral blood. Receptors originate from a woman under 40 with COVID-19, enrolled during active disease. CDR3s include the opening cysteine and the closing phenylalanine or tryptophan. A D gene is named only where the DNA matches it firmly. The listing skips clone size in some rows; elsewhere it reads once, few, many or a size class.

V: TRBV28
D: TRBD1
J: TRBJ2-7
size: once
DNA: TGTGCCAGCGAGGGGACAGGGGTTTACGAGCAGTACTTC
CDR3: CASEGTGVYEQYF

V: TRBV9
D: -
J: TRBJ2-3
size: -
DNA: TGTGCCAGCAGCGTAGCTAAGTCCACAGATACGCAGTATTTT
CDR3: CASSVAKSTDTQYF

V: TRBV6-5
D: -
J: TRBJ2-5
size: few
DNA: TGTGCCAGCACCCGGGACTTTTGGGGGAGAGAGACCCAGTACTTC
CDR3: CASTRDFWGRETQYF

V: TRBV5-6
D: TRBD2
J: TRBJ2-1
size: few
DNA: TGTGCCAGCAGCCTTACTAGCGGCTACAATGAGCAGTTCTTC
CDR3: CASSLTSGYNEQFF

V: TRBV6-2/TRBV6-3
D: -
J: TRBJ1-1
size: -
DNA: TGTGCCAGCAGCCCACAGGGTGTCACTGAAGCTTTCTTT
CDR3: CASSPQGVTEAFF

V: TRBV14
D: -
J: TRBJ2-5
size: -
DNA: TGTGCCAGCAGCCAAGTCGCGGAGACCCAGTACTTC
CDR3: CASSQVAETQYF

V: TRBV5-1
D: TRBD1
J: TRBJ1-1
size: -
DNA: TGCGCCAGCAGCTTGCGACAGGGGAAGAACACTGAAGCTTTCTTT
CDR3: CASSLRQGKNTEAFF

V: TRBV2
D: -
J: TRBJ1-6
size: -
DNA: TGTGCCAGCAGAGTAGCGGATTCACCCCTCCACTTT
CDR3: CASRVADSPLHF

V: TRBV27
D: TRBD2
J: TRBJ2-3
size: -
DNA: TGTGCCAGCACCCTAGCGGGTGGCACAGATACGCAGTATTTT
CDR3: CASTLAGGTDTQYF

V: TRBV28
D: -
J: TRBJ2-7
size: few
DNA: TGTGCCAGCAGTCCTCCAGGGAGGAACGAGCAGTACTTC
CDR3: CASSPPGRNEQYF

V: TRBV30
D: -
J: TRBJ2-3
size: once
DNA: TGTGCCTGGCCTAACGGGGGTACGCAGTATTTT
CDR3: CAWPNGGTQYF

V: TRBV7-8
D: TRBD2
J: TRBJ2-1
size: -
DNA: TGTGCCAGCAGCCGGTCAATAACGGGGAGCGGGAACCTCCCCTACAATGAGCAGTTCTTC
CDR3: CASSRSITGSGNLPYNEQFF

V: TRBV21-1
D: -
J: TRBJ2-7
size: -
DNA: TGTGCCAGCAGCAATTTGGGGGACAGGGCTTCCTACGAGCAGTACTTC
CDR3: CASSNLGDRASYEQYF

V: TRBV7-2
D: -
J: TRBJ2-3
size: -
DNA: TGTGCCAGCAGCTTAACAGGGTCAAGCACAGATACGCAGTATTTT
CDR3: CASSLTGSSTDTQYF

V: TRBV9
D: -
J: TRBJ2-3
size: -
DNA: TGTGCCAGCAGCGTAGCTACCTTCACAGATACGCAGTATTTT
CDR3: CASSVATFTDTQYF

V: TRBV10-1
D: -
J: TRBJ2-2
size: -
DNA: TGCGCCAGCAGTGAGTCGCCCGGCACCGGGGAGCTGTTTTTT
CDR3: CASSESPGTGELFF

V: TRBV5-5
D: TRBD2
J: TRBJ2-7
size: -
DNA: TGTGCCAGCAGCTTGGAGAAAGGACTAGCGGGATACTACGAGCAGTACTTC
CDR3: CASSLEKGLAGYYEQYF

V: TRBV5-1
D: -
J: TRBJ1-1
size: -
DNA: TGCGCCAGCAGGGCTGAGGGTGAAGCTTTCTTT
CDR3: CASRAEGEAFF

V: TRBV10-3
D: TRBD1
J: TRBJ2-7
size: -
DNA: TGTGCCATCGGGGACAGGGGGCTGGGGGCGGGAGGCTACGAGCAGTACTTC
CDR3: CAIGDRGLGAGGYEQYF

V: TRBV5-1
D: -
J: TRBJ1-5
size: -
DNA: TGCGCCAGCAGCTTGGGAGGAGGCCAGCCCCAGCATTTT
CDR3: CASSLGGGQPQHF

V: TRBV10-3
D: -
J: TRBJ2-1
size: -
DNA: TGTGCCATCAGTGACCCCCCAGGTGAGCAGTTCTTC
CDR3: CAISDPPGEQFF

V: TRBV4-1
D: -
J: TRBJ2-1
size: -
DNA: TGCGCCAGCAGCCAAGAAGAGGGACTCCAAGGTGATGAGCAGTTCTTC
CDR3: CASSQEEGLQGDEQFF

V: TRBV7-3
D: TRBD2
J: TRBJ2-2
size: -
DNA: TGTGCCAGCAGCTTGGGGACTAGCGGACCGAACACCGGGGAGCTGTTTTTT
CDR3: CASSLGTSGPNTGELFF

V: TRBV6-5
D: TRBD1
J: TRBJ1-2
size: -
DNA: TGTGCCAGCAGTCGACAGGGCTATGGCTACACCTTC
CDR3: CASSRQGYGYTF

V: TRBV5-4
D: -
J: TRBJ1-2
size: -
DNA: TGTGCCAGCAGCTTCGTGGGGGGATATGGCTACACCTTC
CDR3: CASSFVGGYGYTF

V: TRBV5-1
D: TRBD1
J: TRBJ1-3
size: -
DNA: TGCGCCAGCAGCGAGGACAGGGGGGCTCCTGGAAACACCATATATTTT
CDR3: CASSEDRGAPGNTIYF

V: TRBV6-5
D: TRBD1
J: TRBJ1-2
size: -
DNA: TGTGCCAGCAGTTACTCGACAGGGGGCAACTATGGCTACACCTTC
CDR3: CASSYSTGGNYGYTF

V: TRBV5-1
D: TRBD1
J: TRBJ2-2
size: -
DNA: TGCGCCAGCATTCCCGGGACAGGCTTCGGAAACACCGGGGAGCTGTTTTTT
CDR3: CASIPGTGFGNTGELFF

V: TRBV19
D: -
J: TRBJ1-2
size: -
DNA: TGTGCCAGTACCCTCTGGTCAGGGGATGGCTACACCTTC
CDR3: CASTLWSGDGYTF

V: TRBV24-1
D: TRBD1
J: TRBJ1-5
size: -
DNA: TGTGCCACCAGTGCTCCGGGACAGGGGAGAAGCAATCAGCCCCAGCATTTT
CDR3: CATSAPGQGRSNQPQHF

V: TRBV24-1
D: -
J: TRBJ1-1
size: -
DNA: TGTGCCACCCAACCGGACAGCGTAAACACTGAAGCTTTCTTT
CDR3: CATQPDSVNTEAFF

V: TRBV21-1
D: -
J: TRBJ1-2
size: -
DNA: TGTGCCAGCAGCCTCCCACCCCCCGGGGGTAAGAGCTACACCTTC
CDR3: CASSLPPPGGKSYTF

V: TRBV6-2/TRBV6-3
D: -
J: TRBJ2-3
size: -
DNA: TGTGCCAGCAGTTCCCCGCGGGACGGAACCACATATACGCAGTATTTT
CDR3: CASSSPRDGTTYTQYF

V: TRBV5-1
D: TRBD1
J: TRBJ2-2
size: -
DNA: TGCGCCAGCAGCTACTCCGGGACAGTTGCCGGGGAGCTGTTTTTT
CDR3: CASSYSGTVAGELFF

V: TRBV2
D: -
J: TRBJ1-1
size: -
DNA: TGTGCCAGCAGTCGTATCTGGAGAACTGAAGCTTTCTTT
CDR3: CASSRIWRTEAFF

V: TRBV3-1/TRBV3-2
D: TRBD1
J: TRBJ2-1
size: -
DNA: TGTGCCAGCAGCCAAGACTTGACAGGGTATGAGCAGTTCTTC
CDR3: CASSQDLTGYEQFF

V: TRBV3-1/TRBV3-2
D: TRBD2
J: TRBJ2-7
size: few
DNA: TGTGCCAGCAGTCCTAGCGGGAGGGCCTACGAGCAGTACTTC
CDR3: CASSPSGRAYEQYF

V: TRBV2
D: TRBD1
J: TRBJ2-7
size: -
DNA: TGTGCCAGCAGTGGTCAGGGGGCTTCCTACGAGCAGTACTTC
CDR3: CASSGQGASYEQYF

V: TRBV7-9
D: -
J: TRBJ2-1
size: -
DNA: TGTGCCAGCCGTCAGGGAAATGAGCAGTTCTTC
CDR3: CASRQGNEQFF

V: TRBV7-9
D: -
J: TRBJ2-6
size: once
DNA: TGTGCCAGCAGCGCGACAGATGGGGCCAACGTCCTGACTTTC
CDR3: CASSATDGANVLTF

V: TRBV6-2/TRBV6-3
D: -
J: TRBJ1-5
size: once
DNA: TGTGCCAGCAGTTACTCTCAACAGAACAATCAGCCCCAGCATTTT
CDR3: CASSYSQQNNQPQHF

V: TRBV30
D: TRBD1
J: TRBJ2-1
size: once
DNA: TGTGCCTGGAGTGTACTTTCGAATGGACAGGACAATGAGCAGTTCTTC
CDR3: CAWSVLSNGQDNEQFF

V: TRBV15
D: -
J: TRBJ2-2
size: -
DNA: TGTGCCACCAGCAGAGATCCTCAGGTCGGGGAGCTGTTTTTT
CDR3: CATSRDPQVGELFF

V: TRBV3-1/TRBV3-2
D: -
J: TRBJ2-7
size: -
DNA: TGTGCCAGCAGTCACATCTACGAGCAGTACTTC
CDR3: CASSHIYEQYF

V: TRBV6-5
D: TRBD1
J: TRBJ2-7
size: -
DNA: TGTGCCAGCAGTCGGACAGGGGAGGCCGAGCAGTACTTC
CDR3: CASSRTGEAEQYF

V: TRBV7-3
D: -
J: TRBJ1-1
size: -
DNA: TGTGCCAGCAGCTCCTCTCAGGTGCGCACTGAAGCTTTCTTT
CDR3: CASSSSQVRTEAFF

V: TRBV9
D: -
J: TRBJ2-5
size: -
DNA: TGTGCCAGCAGCGTAGCTACAGGGTATACAGAGACCCAGTACTTC
CDR3: CASSVATGYTETQYF

V: TRBV28
D: TRBD1
J: TRBJ1-4
size: -
DNA: TGTGCCAGCAGTCAAGGACAGGGTACTAATGAAAAACTGTTTTTT
CDR3: CASSQGQGTNEKLFF